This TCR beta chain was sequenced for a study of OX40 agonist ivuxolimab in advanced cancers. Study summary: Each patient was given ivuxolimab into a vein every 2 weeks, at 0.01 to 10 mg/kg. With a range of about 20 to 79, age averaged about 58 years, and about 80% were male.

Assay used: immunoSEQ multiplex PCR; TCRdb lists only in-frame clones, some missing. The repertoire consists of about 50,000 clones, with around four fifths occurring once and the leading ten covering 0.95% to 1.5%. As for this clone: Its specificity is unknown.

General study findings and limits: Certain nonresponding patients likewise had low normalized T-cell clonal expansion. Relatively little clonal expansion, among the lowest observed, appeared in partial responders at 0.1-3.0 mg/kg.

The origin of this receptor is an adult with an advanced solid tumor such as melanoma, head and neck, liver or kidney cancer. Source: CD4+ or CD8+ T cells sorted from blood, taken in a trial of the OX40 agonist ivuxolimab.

In nucleotides, the CDR3 is TGTGCCAGCAGCTTAGATCGCGGGACCTACAATGAGCAGTTCTTC. Translated, it gives CASSLDRGTYNEQFF. The chain recombines TRBV11-2 with TRBJ2-1; possibly TRBD2 for D (6 bases). The CDR3 is 15 amino acids. Trimming cost V 0 bases and J 2 bases, with 8 bases left between them. Germline CDR1 SGHAT, CDR2 FQNNGV.